The 30 T cell receptor beta chains reported below all come from one sample, sequenced in a study of CD8 T cells in ankylosing spondylitis. These receptors' antigens are unknown. TCRdb analysed the 5' RACE reads with MiXCR anew, one entry per CDR3 protein. This sample carries 800,000 to 900,000 distinct CDR3 sequences, about 10% of them seen once, and the ten largest clones take roughly 0.51%. Findings of the study overall: One TCR beta motif, made up of roughly 8 highly homologous variants, appeared characteristic of ankylosing spondylitis blood.

Sample: blood, either unsorted or a sorted T cell fraction (not recorded which). All receptors come from a male donor with ankylosing spondylitis.

This clonotype appeared a few times. The J gene is TRBJ2-2, the V gene TRBV7-2; maybe TRBD1 (5 bases). Trimming left V 3 bases short and J 2 bases short, with 16 bases between. CDR1 and CDR2 from the germline V gene are SGHTA and FQGNSA. The length of the CDR3 is 17 residues. The CDR3 is CASSFRTGRLNTGELFF. The CDR3 nucleotides read TGTGCCAGCAGCTTCCGAACAGGTCGATTAAACACCGGGGAGCTGTTTTTT.

This clonotype was counted once. The chain recombines TRBV2 with TRBJ2-7; 8 bases are shared with TRBD1. V was pared by 7 bases and J by 7 bases, with 12 bases of the junction left unmatched. Germline V lookup: CDR1 SNHLY, CDR2 FYNNEI. CDR3 size: 14 residues. The DNA of the CDR3 is TGTGCCAGCACATATAGGACAGGGCGGAGTGAGCAGTACTTC. Its protein is CASTYRTGRSEQYF.

This chain joins TRBV6-1 and TRBJ2-7; TRBD2 is a possible D gene (6 bases). Between the trimmed V and J ends, which lost 2 bases and 6 bases, there was a span of 11 bases. CDR1 and CDR2 from the germline V gene are MNHNS and SASEGT. The CDR3 has 13 residues. The CDR3 DNA reads as TGTGCCAGCAGTGAAATCCGGGGGTCCGAGCAGTACTTC. This encodes CASSEIRGSEQYF.

J is TRBJ2-7 and V is TRBV5-1; D is unclear. This CDR3 has 14 residues. V lost 4 bases, J lost 0 bases, and 11 bases lay in between. CDR1 is SGHRS and CDR2 is YFSETQ in the germline V gene. The DNA for the CDR3 is TGCGCCAGCAGCCCTTCCTCAGCCTCCTACGAGCAGTACTTC. This codes for CASSPSSASYEQYF. Together with reference TRBV5-1 and TRBJ2-7, the CDR3 gives the full variable domain: KAGVTQTPRYLIKTRGQQVTLSCSPISGHRSVSWYQQTPGQGLQFLFEYFSETQRNKGNFPGRFSGRQFSNSRSEMNVSTLELGDSALYLCASSPSSASYEQYFGPGTRLTVT.

The V and J genes are TRBV11-2 and TRBJ2-5; TRBD1 agrees at 7 bases. The CDR3 loop spans 15 amino acids. Germline CDR1 reads SGHAT; CDR2 reads FQNNGV. V was pared by 4 bases and J by 4 bases, with 9 bases of the junction left unmatched. CDR3 region: CASSSTRDRGETQYF. The CDR3 DNA follows: TGTGCCAGCAGCTCTACTAGGGACAGAGGAGAGACCCAGTACTTC.

This sequence joins TRBV18 and TRBJ1-5; a weak D match, TRBD1 (5 bases). This CDR3 has 14 amino acids. The germline CDR1 and CDR2 sequences are KGHSH and LQKENI. V dropped 6 bases and J dropped 5 bases, with 14 bases sitting between them. CDR3 residues: CASSQGRGDQPQHF. As DNA, the CDR3 is TGTGCCAGCTCCCAGGGTCGGGGAGATCAGCCCCAGCATTTT.

About this clonotype itself: This may come from a read error, since a much larger clone is one base off. This chain uses TRBV7-2 with TRBJ2-2; D is unclear. Germline loops: CDR1 SGHTA, CDR2 FQGNSA. The CDR3 runs 13 residues. V gave up 2 bases and J gave up 3 bases, with 4 bases separating them. CDR3: CASSLIYTGELFF. The CDR3 nucleotides read TGTGCCAGCAGCTTAATATACACCGGGGAGCTGTTTTTT.

The sample holds a few counts of this clonotype. The chain recombines TRBV4-1 with TRBJ2-7, with TRBD2 matching 9 bases. Losses at the gene ends were 4 bases for V and 4 bases for J; bases not matched to a gene: 8. The V gene's germline CDR1 is MGHRA and CDR2 YSYEKL. The CDR3 runs to 15 residues. The CDR3 loop reads CASSRVAGELYEQYF. The CDR3 bases are TGCGCCAGCAGCCGAGTAGCGGGAGAGCTTTACGAGCAGTACTTC.

This clonotype was counted ten times or more. The chain carries TRBV29-1 and TRBJ2-7; 9 bases map to TRBD1. With 6 bases clipped from V and 4 bases from J, the junction kept 1 base outside the gene matches. The CDR3 loop spans 11 amino acids. Germline V gene data show CDR1 as SQVTM and CDR2 as ANQGSEA. The CDR3, as DNA: TGCAGCGTGGGGACAGGGTACGAGCAGTACTTC. Protein product: CSVGTGYEQYF.

Only a few counts were recorded for this clonotype. The chain carries TRBV4-3 and TRBJ1-4; D not certain. Looked up from germline, CDR1 is LGHNA and CDR2 is YSLEER. Trimming removed 1 base from V and 5 bases from J, with 11 bases in between. This CDR3 is 15 amino acids long. The CDR3 DNA follows: TGCGCCAGCAGCCAAGGGCTACCCGGGAATGAAAAACTGTTTTTT. It specifies CASSQGLPGNEKLFF.

This clonotype was recorded a few times. The chain links TRBV7-9 to TRBJ1-1; D gene unclear. The germline gives CDR1 SEHNR, CDR2 FQNEAQ (reference sequence). The CDR3 is made up of 12 amino acids. Trimming pared 5 bases from V and 7 bases from J, leaving 11 bases between. CDR3 coding DNA: TGTGCCAGCAGCCCGTTAAGCATTGAAGCTTTCTTT. This gives the protein CASSPLSIEAFF.

This clonotype has a handful of counts. This chain connects TRBV7-2 to TRBJ1-2; D call uncertain. Germline V gene lookup returns CDR1 SGHTA and CDR2 FQGNSA. Trimming stripped 5 bases from V and 6 bases from J, with 10 bases between. The CDR3 spans 12 residues. The chain's CDR3 is CASSGRHNGYTF. In nucleotides, the CDR3 is TGTGCCAGCAGCGGCAGGCATAATGGCTACACCTTC.

This chain uses TRBV4-3 with TRBJ2-3; D is uncertain. CDR3 size: 16 residues. Germline-derived CDR1 and CDR2 are LGHNA and YSLEER. The V gene lost 0 bases and the J gene lost 0 bases, with 10 bases spanning the gap. The CDR3 sequence: CASSQDRRYSTDTQYF. DNA for the CDR3: TGCGCCAGCAGCCAAGATCGCCGCTATAGCACAGATACGCAGTATTTT.

The chain has TRBV9 and TRBJ2-5; D gene uncertain. Germline lookup yields CDR1 SGDLS and CDR2 YYNGEE. The CDR3 runs to 13 residues. Trimming left V 0 bases short and J 5 bases short, with 8 bases between. The CDR3 DNA follows: TGTGCCAGCAGCGTAGGCAGCGCGGAGACCCAGTACTTC. Translated, it gives CASSVGSAETQYF. The full variable domain, rest sourced from reference TRBV9 and TRBJ2-5, is DSGVTQTPKHLITATGQRVTLRCSPRSGDLSVYWYQQSLDQGLQFLIQYYNGEERAKGNILERFSAQQFPDLHSELNLSSLELGDSALYFCASSVGSAETQYFGPGTRLLVL.

This clonotype was recorded at least ten times. The chain uses TRBV7-9 and TRBJ2-7, with 12 bases lining up with TRBD2. The CDR3 length is 15 residues. The ends lost 2 bases at V and 6 bases at J; junction bases unmatched: 5. Germline V lookup: CDR1 SEHNR, CDR2 FQNEAQ (reference sequence). The CDR3 protein is CASSLRLAGDPEQYF. The CDR3 DNA is TGTGCCAGCAGCTTAAGACTAGCGGGAGACCCCGAGCAGTACTTC. The variable domain in full, with the rest retrieved from reference TRBV7-9 and TRBJ2-7, is DTGVSQNPRHKITKRGQNVTFRCDPISEHNRLYWYRQTLGQGPEFLTYFQNEAQLEKSRLLSDRFSAERPKGSFSTLEIQRTEQGDSAMYLCASSLRLAGDPEQYFGPGTRLTVT.

At least ten counts were recorded for this clonotype. CDR3 in DNA: TGTGCCAGCAGTTGGGGACAGGGAGTCGTTCCGAACACTGAAGCTTTCTTT. This gives the protein CASSWGQGVVPNTEAFF. This chain connects TRBV12-3 or TRBV12-4 to TRBJ1-1, with 9 positions matching TRBD1. V was pared by 4 bases and J by 1 base, with 10 bases of the junction left unmatched. The CDR3 loop spans 17 amino acids.

The V call is TRBV6-1, the J call TRBJ1-1; 7 nucleotides line up with TRBD1. The germline V gene encodes CDR1 MNHNS and CDR2 SASEGT. The CDR3 covers 15 residues. Trimming took 7 bases from V and 4 from J; bases not matched to a gene: 12. The CDR3 is CASTPDKGAGTEAFF. Here the CDR3 DNA reads TGTGCCAGCACCCCGGATAAGGGGGCGGGCACTGAAGCTTTCTTT.

The chain links TRBV11-2 to TRBJ1-1, with 11 bases matching TRBD1. Germline V gene sequence: CDR1 SGHAT, CDR2 FQNNGV. After removal of 6 bases from V and 9 bases from J, the junction contained 6 bases not matched to a gene. The CDR3 is 13 residues long. As DNA, the CDR3 is TGTGCCAGCAGTCGTGGACAGGGGGCGAAAGCTTTCTTT. Protein sequence: CASSRGQGAKAFF.

The CDR3 sequence is CSASEPASSGEQFF. The DNA for the CDR3 is TGCAGTGCTAGCGAGCCAGCCTCAAGTGGTGAGCAGTTCTTC. V and J are TRBV20-1 and TRBJ2-1; D is unclear. The CDR3 is 14 amino acids. V lost 3 bases and J lost 9, with 18 bases in between. Germline values: CDR1 DFQATT, CDR2 SNEGSKA (reference sequence).

This chain uses TRBV5-1 with TRBJ1-1; 7 nucleotides line up with TRBD1. CDR3 length equals 12 residues. V shed 5 bases, J shed 4 bases, and the junction held 2 bases outside the gene matches. Per the germline V gene, CDR1 is SGHRS and CDR2 is YFSETQ. CDR3: CASRQGFTEAFF. The CDR3 DNA sequence: TGCGCCAGCAGACAGGGGTTCACTGAAGCTTTCTTT.

This clonotype showed up just a few times. The chain uses TRBV7-8 and TRBJ2-3, with TRBD2 as a possible D gene (5 bases). This CDR3 contains 15 residues. The V and J ends lost 3 bases and 2 bases respectively, with 12 bases between them. Germline loops: CDR1 SGHVS, CDR2 FQNEAQ. The CDR3 spells CASSFKRQVTDTQYF. The CDR3 DNA is TGTGCCAGCAGCTTCAAGCGGCAAGTCACAGATACGCAGTATTTT.

This CDR3 is CASSLLAGDSYEQYF. DNA of the CDR3: TGCGCCAGCAGCCTCCTAGCGGGAGACTCCTACGAGCAGTACTTC. This chain links TRBV5-1 with TRBJ2-7, with TRBD2 identical over 10 bases. This CDR3 is built from 15 residues. Per the germline V gene, CDR1 is SGHRS and CDR2 is YFSETQ. V lost 4 bases, J lost 0 bases, and 4 bases stayed unmatched.

Ten or more counts support this clonotype. The J gene is TRBJ1-4, the V gene TRBV4-2, with D unresolved. The CDR3 has 14 residues. V was trimmed by 1 base and J by 8 bases, leaving 11 bases between them. The germline V gene has CDR1 LGHNA and CDR2 YNFKEQ. CDR3 sequence (DNA): TGTGCCAGCAGCCAAGGAAGGCCCTCGGAAAAACTGTTTTTT. This gives the protein CASSQGRPSEKLFF.

This clonotype was detected a few times. The chain employs TRBV20-1 and TRBJ2-7; TRBD2 might be the D (5 bases). V gave up 6 bases and J gave up 0 bases, with 18 bases separating them. The CDR3 covers 15 residues. The germline V gene has CDR1 DFQATT and CDR2 SNEGSKA (reference sequence). This CDR3 is CSALNPGSDSYEQYF. The DNA of the CDR3 is TGCAGTGCCCTTAACCCGGGATCCGACTCCTACGAGCAGTACTTC.

This clonotype has a count of ten or more. The chain carries TRBV20-1 and TRBJ1-1; D is uncertain. Germline-derived CDR1 and CDR2 are DFQATT and SNEGSKA (reference sequence). The CDR3 totals 12 residues. V was clipped by 0 bases and J by 1 base, with 3 bases between them. The CDR3 DNA sequence: TGCAGTGCTAGAGACAGGAACACTGAAGCTTTCTTT. It is translated as CSARDRNTEAFF.

This clonotype was counted only a few times. The gene calls are TRBV20-1 and TRBJ2-4; no clear D gene. Germline CDR1 reads DFQATT; CDR2 reads SNEGSKA (reference sequence). The germline V and J ends were trimmed by 4 bases and 1 base, with 11 bases remaining between them. This CDR3 spans 14 amino acids. CDR3 bases: TGCAGTGCTAAACAAATTTTGGCCAAAAACATTCAGTACTTC. This sequence encodes CSAKQILAKNIQYF.

This clonotype was observed a few times. The chain uses TRBV20-1 and TRBJ1-2; a possible D gene is TRBD1 (6 bases). This CDR3 is 13 amino acids long. V lost 3 bases and J lost 8, with 16 bases in between. The germline V gene has CDR1 DFQATT and CDR2 SNEGSKA (reference sequence). The CDR3 region has the DNA TGCAGTGCTAGGCCATCCCAGGGGAGCGGCTACACCTTC. It specifies CSARPSQGSGYTF.

The chain combines TRBV28 with TRBJ1-5; a possible D gene is TRBD1 (5 bases). CDR1 is MDHEN and CDR2 is SYDVKM in the germline V gene. CDR3 length equals 15 residues. Trimming took off 6 bases at V and 7 bases at J, with 19 bases between the two ends. CDR3 nucleotides: TGTGCCAGCAGCCCCGTGTCCCACGGGGGACAGCCCCAGCATTTT. Its translation is CASSPVSHGGQPQHF.

This clonotype was found once. A much larger clone lies one base from this, so it may be a read error. Because it lacks the conserved phenylalanine or tryptophan at the end, this CDR3 is likely a read error. The chain has TRBV5-1 and TRBJ2-5; a weak D match, TRBD1 (6 bases). The CDR3 sequence is 15 residues long. Germline V gene sequence: CDR1 SGHRS, CDR2 YFSETQ. Between the trimmed V and J ends, which lost 0 bases and 1 base, there was a span of 10 bases. Written as DNA, the CDR3 is TGCGCCAGCAGCTTGGCCCCACAGGGCCAAGAGACCCAGTACCTC. This gives the protein CASSLAPQGQETQYL.

This clonotype was found a few times. The chain employs TRBV6-5 and TRBJ1-2; D might be TRBD1 (5 bases). CDR3 length: 12 residues. Germline V gene sequence: CDR1 MNHEY, CDR2 SVGAGI. V was pared by 7 bases and J by 10 bases, with 16 bases between. The CDR3 DNA follows: TGTGCCAGCACCCCCGGGACGGCTGCCTACACCTTC. Its protein product is CASTPGTAAYTF.